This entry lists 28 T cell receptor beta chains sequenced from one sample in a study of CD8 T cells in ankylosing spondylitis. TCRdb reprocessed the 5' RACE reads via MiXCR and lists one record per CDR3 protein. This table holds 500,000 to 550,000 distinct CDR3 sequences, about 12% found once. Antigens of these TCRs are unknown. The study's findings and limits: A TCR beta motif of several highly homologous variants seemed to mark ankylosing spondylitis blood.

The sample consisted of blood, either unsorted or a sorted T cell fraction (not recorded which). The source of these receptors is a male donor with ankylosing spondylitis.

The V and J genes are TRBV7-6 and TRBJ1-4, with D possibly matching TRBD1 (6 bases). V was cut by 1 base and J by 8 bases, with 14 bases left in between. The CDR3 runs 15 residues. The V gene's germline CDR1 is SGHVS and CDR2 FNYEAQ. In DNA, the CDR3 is TGTGCCAGCAGCTTAGACGGGACAAGGAGGGAAAAACTGTTTTTT. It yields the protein CASSLDGTRREKLFF.

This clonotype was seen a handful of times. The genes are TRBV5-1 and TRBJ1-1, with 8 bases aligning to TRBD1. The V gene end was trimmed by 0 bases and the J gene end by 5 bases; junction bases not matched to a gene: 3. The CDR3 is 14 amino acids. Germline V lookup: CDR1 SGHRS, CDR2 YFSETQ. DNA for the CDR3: TGCGCCAGCAGCTTGGGGACAGGGTTGACTGAAGCTTTCTTT. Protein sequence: CASSLGTGLTEAFF.

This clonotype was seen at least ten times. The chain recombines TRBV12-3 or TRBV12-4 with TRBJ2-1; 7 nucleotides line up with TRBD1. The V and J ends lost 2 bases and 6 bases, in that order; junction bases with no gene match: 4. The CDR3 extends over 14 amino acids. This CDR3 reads CASSLRDSLNEQFF. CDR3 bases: TGTGCCAGCAGTTTACGGGACAGTCTCAATGAGCAGTTCTTC.

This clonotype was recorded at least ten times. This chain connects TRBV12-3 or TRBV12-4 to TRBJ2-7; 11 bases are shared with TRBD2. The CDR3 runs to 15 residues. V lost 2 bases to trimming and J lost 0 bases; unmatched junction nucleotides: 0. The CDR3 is CASSLLAGGSYEQYF. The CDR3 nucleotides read TGTGCCAGCAGTTTACTAGCGGGAGGCTCCTACGAGCAGTACTTC.

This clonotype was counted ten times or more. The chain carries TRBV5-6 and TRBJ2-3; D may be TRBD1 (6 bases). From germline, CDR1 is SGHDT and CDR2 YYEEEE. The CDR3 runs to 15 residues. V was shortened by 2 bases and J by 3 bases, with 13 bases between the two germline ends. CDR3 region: CASSLGTGFTDTQYF. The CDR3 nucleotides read TGTGCCAGCAGCTTAGGTACAGGGTTTACAGATACGCAGTATTTT.

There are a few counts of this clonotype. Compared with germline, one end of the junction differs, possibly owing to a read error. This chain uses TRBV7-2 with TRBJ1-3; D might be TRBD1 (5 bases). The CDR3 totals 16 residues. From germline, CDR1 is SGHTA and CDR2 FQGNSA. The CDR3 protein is CASSVARAPPRNTIYF. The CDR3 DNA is TGTGCCAGCAGCGTAGCCAGGGCCCCCCCAAGGAACACCATATATTTT. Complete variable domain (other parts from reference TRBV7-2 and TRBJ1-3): GAGVSQSPSNKVTEKGKDVELRCDPISGHTALYWYRQSLGQGLEFLIYFQGNSAPDKSGLPSDRFSAERTGGSVSTLTIQRTQQEDSAVYLCASSVARAPPRNTIYFGEGSWLTVV.

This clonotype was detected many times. The CDR3 region has the DNA TGCGCCAGCAGCCAAGCTTCCGTATCCCGTTACACTGAAGCTTTCTTT. Translation: CASSQASVSRYTEAFF. The chain links TRBV4-1 to TRBJ1-1; D unresolved. V was trimmed by 1 base and J by 3 bases, leaving 15 bases between them. This CDR3 has 16 residues. Germline assignment: CDR1 MGHRA and CDR2 YSYEKL.

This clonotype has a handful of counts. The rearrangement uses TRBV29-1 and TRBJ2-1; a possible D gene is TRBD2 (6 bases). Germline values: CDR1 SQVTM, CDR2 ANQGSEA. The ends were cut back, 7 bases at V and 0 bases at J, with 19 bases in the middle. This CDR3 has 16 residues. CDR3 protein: CSASGGSGASYNEQFF. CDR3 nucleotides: TGCAGCGCCTCTGGCGGTAGCGGTGCCTCCTACAATGAGCAGTTCTTC.

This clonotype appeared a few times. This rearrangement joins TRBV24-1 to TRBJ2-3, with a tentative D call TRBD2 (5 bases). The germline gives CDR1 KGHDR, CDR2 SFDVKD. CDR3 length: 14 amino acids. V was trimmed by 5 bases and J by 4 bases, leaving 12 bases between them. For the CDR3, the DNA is TGTGCCACCAGTGGGGCTAGCAGCGCAGATACGCAGTATTTT. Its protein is CATSGASSADTQYF.

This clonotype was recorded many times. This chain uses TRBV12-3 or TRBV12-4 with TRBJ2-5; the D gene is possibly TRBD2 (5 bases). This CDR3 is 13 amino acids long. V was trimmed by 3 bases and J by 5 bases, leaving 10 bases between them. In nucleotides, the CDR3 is TGTGCCAGCAGTTTTCAGCGGATGGAGACCCAGTACTTC. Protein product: CASSFQRMETQYF.

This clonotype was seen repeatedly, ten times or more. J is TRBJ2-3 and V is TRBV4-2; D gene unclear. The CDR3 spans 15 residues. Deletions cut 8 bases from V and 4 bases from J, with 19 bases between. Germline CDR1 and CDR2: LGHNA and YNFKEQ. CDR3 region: CASAPVPYVPDTQYF. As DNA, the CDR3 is TGTGCCAGCGCCCCGGTGCCTTATGTCCCAGATACGCAGTATTTT.

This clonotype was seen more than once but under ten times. CDR3 in amino acids: CASKVGVDTGELFF. In DNA form, the CDR3 reads TGTGCCAGCAAGGTCGGGGTGGACACCGGGGAGCTGTTTTTT. The rearrangement uses TRBV6-2 or TRBV6-3 and TRBJ2-2; TRBD2 is a possible D gene (5 bases). The germline V gene has CDR1 MNHEY and CDR2 SVGEGT. The ends were cut back, 7 bases at V and 3 bases at J, with 12 bases in the middle. This CDR3 is built from 14 residues.

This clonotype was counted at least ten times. The chain's CDR3 is CASSGDSDTQYF. The CDR3 DNA follows: TGTGCCAGCAGTGGCGATTCAGATACGCAGTATTTT. The J gene is TRBJ2-3, the V gene TRBV25-1; D remains unclear. Germline CDR1 MGHDK, CDR2 SYGVNS. This CDR3 comprises 12 residues. Between the trimmed V and J ends, which lost 4 bases and 4 bases, there was a span of 6 bases.

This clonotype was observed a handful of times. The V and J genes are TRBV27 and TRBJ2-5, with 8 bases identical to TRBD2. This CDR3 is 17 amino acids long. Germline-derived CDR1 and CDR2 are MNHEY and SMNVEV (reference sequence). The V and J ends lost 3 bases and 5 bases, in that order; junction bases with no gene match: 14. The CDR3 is CASSFSGSGGFQETQYF. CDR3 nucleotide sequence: TGTGCCAGCAGTTTCAGCGGGAGTGGGGGCTTTCAGGAGACCCAGTACTTC.

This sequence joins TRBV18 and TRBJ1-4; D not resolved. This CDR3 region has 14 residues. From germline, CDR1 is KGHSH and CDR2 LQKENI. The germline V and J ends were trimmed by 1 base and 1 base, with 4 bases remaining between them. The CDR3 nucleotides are TGTGCCAGCTCACCACAGTTAACTAATGAAAAACTGTTTTTT. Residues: CASSPQLTNEKLFF.

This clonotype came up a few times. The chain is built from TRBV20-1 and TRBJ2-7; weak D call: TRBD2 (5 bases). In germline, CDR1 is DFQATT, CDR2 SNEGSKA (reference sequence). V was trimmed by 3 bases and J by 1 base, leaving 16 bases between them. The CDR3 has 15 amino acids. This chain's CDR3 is CSARNPEGLSYEQYF. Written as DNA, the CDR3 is TGCAGTGCTAGGAATCCAGAGGGTTTATCCTACGAGCAGTACTTC.

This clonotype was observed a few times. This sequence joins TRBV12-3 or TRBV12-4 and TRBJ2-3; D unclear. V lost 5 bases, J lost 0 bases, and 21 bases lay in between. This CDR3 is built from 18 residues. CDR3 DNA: TGTGCCAGCAGTCACGGCTCAGGCGGCAAGGGCAGCACAGATACGCAGTATTTT. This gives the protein CASSHGSGGKGSTDTQYF.

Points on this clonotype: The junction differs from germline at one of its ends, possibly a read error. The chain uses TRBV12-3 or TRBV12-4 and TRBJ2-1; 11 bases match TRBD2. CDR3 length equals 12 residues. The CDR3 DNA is TGTGCCAGCAGCTTAGCGGGAGGGCGATTGTTCTTC. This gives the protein CASSLAGGRLFF.

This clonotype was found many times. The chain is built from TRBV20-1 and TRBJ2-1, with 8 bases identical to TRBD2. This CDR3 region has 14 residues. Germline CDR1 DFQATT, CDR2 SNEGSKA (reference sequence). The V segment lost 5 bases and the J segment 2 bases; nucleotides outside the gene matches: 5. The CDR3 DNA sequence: TGCAGTGCTTATTCGGGACTAGCCTACAATGAGCAGTTCTTC. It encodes CSAYSGLAYNEQFF.

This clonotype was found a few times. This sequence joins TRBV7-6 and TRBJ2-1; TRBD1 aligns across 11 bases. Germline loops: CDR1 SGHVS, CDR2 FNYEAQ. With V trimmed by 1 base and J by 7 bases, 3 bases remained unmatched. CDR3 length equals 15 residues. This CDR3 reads CASSLGTGGLNEQFF. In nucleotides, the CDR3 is TGTGCCAGCAGCTTAGGGACAGGGGGCCTAAATGAGCAGTTCTTC.

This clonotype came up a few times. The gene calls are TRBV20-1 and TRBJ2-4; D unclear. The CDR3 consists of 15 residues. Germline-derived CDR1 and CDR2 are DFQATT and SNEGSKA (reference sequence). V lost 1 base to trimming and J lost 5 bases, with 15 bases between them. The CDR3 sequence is CSARAQGRWENIQYF. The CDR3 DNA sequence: TGCAGTGCTAGAGCTCAAGGGCGTTGGGAAAACATTCAGTACTTC.

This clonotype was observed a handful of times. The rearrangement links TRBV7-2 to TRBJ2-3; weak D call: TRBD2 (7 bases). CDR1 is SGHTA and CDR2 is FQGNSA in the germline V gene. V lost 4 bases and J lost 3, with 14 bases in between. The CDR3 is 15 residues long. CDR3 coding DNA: TGTGCCAGCAGCTGGGCGGGGGCGAGAACAGATACGCAGTATTTT. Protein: CASSWAGARTDTQYF.

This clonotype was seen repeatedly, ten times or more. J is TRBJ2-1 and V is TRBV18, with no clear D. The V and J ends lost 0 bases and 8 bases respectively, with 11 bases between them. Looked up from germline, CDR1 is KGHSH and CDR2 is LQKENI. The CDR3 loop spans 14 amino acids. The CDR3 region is CASSPPRVGDEQFF. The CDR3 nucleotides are TGTGCCAGCTCACCACCTCGGGTGGGCGATGAGCAGTTCTTC.

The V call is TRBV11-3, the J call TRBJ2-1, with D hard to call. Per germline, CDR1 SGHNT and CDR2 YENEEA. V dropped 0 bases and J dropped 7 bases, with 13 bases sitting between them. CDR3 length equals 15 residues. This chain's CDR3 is CASSLDSTRINEQFF. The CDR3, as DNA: TGTGCCAGCAGCTTAGATTCGACTCGGATAAATGAGCAGTTCTTC.

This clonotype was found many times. CDR3 sequence reads: CSVEGRTSGPYNEQFF. CDR3 DNA sequence: TGCAGCGTTGAAGGGAGGACTAGCGGACCCTACAATGAGCAGTTCTTC. This chain uses TRBV29-1 with TRBJ2-1, with TRBD2 identical over 10 bases. Germline V CDR1 and CDR2: SQVTM, ANQGSEA. The trim removed 1 base at V and 2 bases at J, leaving 5 bases unmatched. CDR3 length equals 16 residues.

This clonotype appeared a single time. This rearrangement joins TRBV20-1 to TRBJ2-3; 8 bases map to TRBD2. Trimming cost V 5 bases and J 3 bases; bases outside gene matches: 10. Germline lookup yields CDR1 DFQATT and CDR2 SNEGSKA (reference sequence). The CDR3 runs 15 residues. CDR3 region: CSAPRTSSLTDTQYF. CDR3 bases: TGCAGTGCTCCGCGGACTAGCTCTCTGACAGATACGCAGTATTTT.

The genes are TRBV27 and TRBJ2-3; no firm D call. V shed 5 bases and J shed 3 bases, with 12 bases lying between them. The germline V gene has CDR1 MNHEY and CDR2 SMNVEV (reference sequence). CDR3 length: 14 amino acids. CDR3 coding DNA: TGTGCCAGCAGTCCCTCGTGGCAAACAGATACGCAGTATTTT. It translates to CASSPSWQTDTQYF.

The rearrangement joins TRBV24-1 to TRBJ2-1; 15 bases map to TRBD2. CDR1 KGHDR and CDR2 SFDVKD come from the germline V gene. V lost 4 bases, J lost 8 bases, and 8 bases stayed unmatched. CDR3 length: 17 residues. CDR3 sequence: CATSDRGTSGRFDEQFF. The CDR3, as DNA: TGTGCCACCAGTGACCGAGGGACTAGCGGGAGGTTCGATGAGCAGTTCTTC.